The 32 T cell receptor beta chains below come from one sample, sequenced in a study of cytomegalovirus exposure and HLA in healthy donors. Sequencing was performed with immunoSEQ multiplex PCR; in TCRdb, only in-frame clones are kept and a portion is missing. Of more than 150,000 clones listed, 88% are singletons. The sequencing input was PBMCs. These receptors were collected from a man in his late teens or twenties in good health and CMV-seronegative.

CDR3 nucleotides: TGTGCCAGCACGGGAGTAGAATACAATGAGCAGTTCTTC. Residues: CASTGVEYNEQFF. The V and J genes are TRBV9 and TRBJ2-1, with a tentative D call TRBD2 (6 bases). Germline V gene data show CDR1 as SGDLS and CDR2 as YYNGEE. The CDR3 sequence is 13 residues long. V gave up 6 bases and J gave up 4 bases, with 11 bases separating them.

The chain carries TRBV4-3 and TRBJ2-7; 7 bases are shared with TRBD1. The CDR3 contains 15 residues. With V trimmed by 2 bases and J by 3 bases, 7 bases remained unmatched. CDR1 is LGHNA, CDR2 YSLEER, per germline. The CDR3 sequence is CASSQSQGNFYEQYF. CDR3 nucleotides: TGCGCCAGCAGCCAATCACAGGGGAATTTCTACGAGCAGTACTTC.

V is TRBV2 and J is TRBJ1-6, with a possible D match to TRBD1 (6 bases). The CDR3 is made up of 16 amino acids. Per germline, CDR1 SNHLY and CDR2 FYNNEI. Trimming pared 0 bases from V and 14 bases from J, leaving 20 bases between. CDR3 coding DNA: TGTGCCAGCAGTGAAGCGCGTCAGACAGGCGGCGGAGCCCTCCACTTT. Its translation: CASSEARQTGGGALHF.

The rearrangement links TRBV6-6 to TRBJ2-7, with D possibly TRBD2 on 6 matching bases. V was shortened by 6 bases and J by 4 bases, with 13 bases between the two germline ends. The germline V gene encodes CDR1 MNHNY and CDR2 SVGAGI (reference sequence). There are 13 residues in the CDR3. CDR3 sequence: CASSGTFAYEQYF. The DNA for the CDR3 is TGTGCCAGCAGCGGGACTTTCGCTTACGAGCAGTACTTC.

The V call is TRBV4-1, the J call TRBJ2-2, with D unclear. Germline lookup yields CDR1 MGHRA and CDR2 YSYEKL. Deletions cut 1 base from V and 1 base from J, with 7 bases between. The CDR3 length is 15 residues. The CDR3: CASSQVRKNTGELFF. The CDR3 DNA reads TGCGCCAGCAGCCAAGTTAGAAAGAACACCGGGGAGCTGTTTTTT.

The chain carries TRBV11-2 and TRBJ2-6; D gene ambiguous. Germline CDR1 SGHAT, CDR2 FQNNGV. Trimming stripped 1 base from V and 1 base from J, with 8 bases between. The CDR3 has 16 amino acids. The CDR3 sequence: CASSLVFLSGANVLTF. The CDR3 bases are TGTGCCAGCAGCTTAGTATTTCTATCTGGGGCCAACGTCCTGACTTTC.

The V gene is TRBV30, the J gene TRBJ1-1, with D possibly matching TRBD1 (6 bases). Germline CDR1 is GTSNPN and CDR2 is SVGIG (reference sequence). This CDR3 has 12 residues. V shed 0 bases and J shed 7 bases, with 9 bases lying between them. The CDR3 loop is CAWSVQGIEAFF. CDR3 DNA: TGTGCCTGGAGTGTCCAGGGGATTGAAGCTTTCTTT.

As for this clone: Sequence at one end of the junction differs from germline and may be a read error. The V call is TRBV15, the J call TRBJ1-3; D is uncertain. The CDR3 sequence is 13 residues long. The V gene's germline CDR1 is LNHNV and CDR2 YYDKDF (reference sequence). CDR3 in DNA: TGTGCCACCAGCAGAGATCCTTCGGAAACGCGGAATTTT. This codes for CATSRDPSETRNF.

The chain carries TRBV30 and TRBJ1-4; 8 bases fit TRBD1. Unmatched junction bases numbered 7, after V lost 2 bases and J lost 8 bases. The germline V gene has CDR1 GTSNPN and CDR2 SVGIG (reference sequence). CDR3 length: 14 amino acids. The CDR3 nucleotides are TGTGCCTGGAGTCCAGGACAGGGCCGCGAAAAACTGTTTTTT. This encodes CAWSPGQGREKLFF.

V is TRBV27 and J is TRBJ1-6, with D maybe TRBD1 (5 bases). Trimming removed 0 bases from V and 3 bases from J, with 9 bases in between. Germline V lookup: CDR1 MNHEY, CDR2 SMNVEV (reference sequence). This CDR3 is 16 amino acids long. In nucleotides, the CDR3 is TGTGCCAGCAGTTTATCGGGGGGGAGCTATAATTCACCCCTCCACTTT. Encoded protein: CASSLSGGSYNSPLHF.

This clone was observed a handful of times. The chain recombines TRBV19 with TRBJ1-2; D is possibly TRBD1 (6 bases). The germline V and J ends were trimmed by 9 bases and 4 bases, with 9 bases remaining between them. The length of the CDR3 is 11 residues. In germline, CDR1 is LNHDA, CDR2 SQIVND (reference sequence). As DNA, the CDR3 is TGTGCCAGCCTGACAGGCTATGGCTACACCTTC. Its translation is CASLTGYGYTF. The whole variable domain, remainder taken from reference TRBV19 and TRBJ1-2, is DGGITQSPKYLFRKEGQNVTLSCEQNLNHDAMYWYRQDPGQGLRLIYYSQIVNDFQKGDIAEGYSVSREKKESFPLTVTSAQKNPTAFYLCASLTGYGYTFGSGTRLTVV.

The V and J genes are TRBV19 and TRBJ1-2, with 7 bases identical to TRBD1. This CDR3 has 14 amino acids. Germline CDR1 reads LNHDA; CDR2 reads SQIVND (reference sequence). V shed 7 bases and J 6 bases; nucleotides not matched to a gene: 11. The CDR3 here is CASTNPGQANGYTF. The CDR3 region has the DNA TGTGCCAGTACCAACCCCGGACAGGCGAATGGCTACACCTTC.

The J gene is TRBJ2-2, the V gene TRBV7-2; D uncertain. Looked up from germline, CDR1 is SGHTA and CDR2 is FQGNSA. The CDR3 has 14 amino acids. Between the trimmed V and J ends, which lost 1 base and 2 bases, there was a span of 5 bases. The CDR3 region is CASSLGSNTGELFF. The CDR3 DNA reads as TGTGCCAGCAGCTTAGGCAGTAACACCGGGGAGCTGTTTTTT.

The chain links TRBV19 to TRBJ2-3, with 9 bases matching TRBD2. Germline CDR1 LNHDA, CDR2 SQIVND (reference sequence). This CDR3 region has 16 residues. Losses at the gene ends were 5 bases for V and 1 base for J; bases not matched to a gene: 7. CDR3 sequence: CASSAIAGVGTDTQYF. Written as DNA, the CDR3 is TGTGCCAGTAGTGCAATAGCGGGAGTCGGCACAGATACGCAGTATTTT.

The V gene is TRBV28, the J gene TRBJ1-1; possibly TRBD1 for D (6 bases). V was pared by 4 bases and J by 0 bases, with 12 bases between. Germline CDR1 MDHEN, CDR2 SYDVKM. This CDR3 is built from 15 residues. The CDR3 DNA is TGTGCCAGCAGTTCGGGGGGCGGGATGAACACTGAAGCTTTCTTT. Residues: CASSSGGGMNTEAFF. Full variable domain (remainder filled in from reference TRBV28 and TRBJ1-1): DVKVTQSSRYLVKRTGEKVFLECVQDMDHENMFWYRQDPGLGLRLIYFSYDVKMKEKGDIPEGYSVSREKKERFSLILESASTNQTSMYLCASSSGGGMNTEAFFGQGTRLTVV.

The chain has TRBV7-9 and TRBJ2-7; 8 nucleotides agree with TRBD1. The CDR3 length is 16 residues. Germline-derived CDR1 and CDR2 are SEHNR and FQNEAQ (reference sequence). The CDR3 spells CASSLAQGSGTGLFTV. CDR3 bases: TGTGCCAGCAGCTTAGCCCAGGGGTCCGGGACAGGACTATTCACGGTC.

V and J are TRBV10-3 and TRBJ1-1; 8 nucleotides line up with TRBD1. This CDR3 has 13 residues. Germline CDR1 and CDR2: ENHRY and SYGVKD. Trimming cost V 0 bases and J 9 bases; bases outside gene matches: 3. CDR3: CAISESTGGQAFF. The CDR3 nucleotides are TGTGCCATCAGTGAGTCCACAGGGGGACAAGCTTTCTTT.

The rearrangement links TRBV27 to TRBJ2-3, with D possibly matching TRBD1 (6 bases). Germline V CDR1 and CDR2: MNHEY, SMNVEV (reference sequence). V dropped 4 bases and J dropped 1 base, with 15 bases sitting between them. This CDR3 region has 16 residues. CDR3 nucleotide sequence: TGTGCCAGCAGTTCCCCGGACAGATCTCGCACAGATACGCAGTATTTT. Its protein product is CASSSPDRSRTDTQYF.

The chain joins TRBV7-9 to TRBJ2-3, with 8 bases fitting TRBD2. Unmatched junction bases numbered 6, after V lost 3 bases and J lost 4 bases. CDR1 and CDR2 from the germline V gene are SEHNR and FQNEAQ (reference sequence). CDR3 length: 15 residues. The CDR3 loop reads CASSLSGGTADTQYF. DNA of the CDR3: TGTGCCAGCAGCTTGTCGGGGGGGACGGCAGATACGCAGTATTTT. The full variable domain, with the rest looked up from reference TRBV7-9 and TRBJ2-3, is DTGVSQNPRHKITKRGQNVTFRCDPISEHNRLYWYRQTLGQGPEFLTYFQNEAQLEKSRLLSDRFSAERPKGSFSTLEIQRTEQGDSAMYLCASSLSGGTADTQYFGPGTRLTVL.

The V gene is TRBV6-6, the J gene TRBJ1-5; TRBD1 aligns across 12 bases. This CDR3 spans 16 amino acids. Germline V gene sequence: CDR1 MNHNY, CDR2 SVGAGI (reference sequence). The ends lost 0 bases at V and 7 bases at J; junction bases unmatched: 4. The chain's CDR3 is CASSYSAGQGAQPQHF. CDR3 nucleotides: TGTGCCAGCAGTTACTCGGCGGGACAGGGGGCGCAGCCCCAGCATTTT.

This chain joins TRBV27 and TRBJ2-7; D perhaps matches TRBD2 (5 bases). V was clipped by 3 bases and J by 1 base, with 10 bases between them. Germline CDR1 and CDR2: MNHEY and SMNVEV (reference sequence). This CDR3 is built from 14 residues. The CDR3 DNA reads as TGTGCCAGCAGTTTCGCGGGCAGGTCCTACGAGCAGTACTTC. As protein: CASSFAGRSYEQYF.

The gene calls are TRBV19 and TRBJ2-1; 8 bases are a match to TRBD2. Trimming at V came to 1 base and at J to 2 bases, leaving 1 base not matched to a gene. The CDR3 totals 15 residues. CDR1 LNHDA and CDR2 SQIVND come from the germline V gene (reference sequence). CDR3 nucleotides: TGTGCCAGTAGTATAGTGGGACTAGCCTACAATGAGCAGTTCTTC. Its protein is CASSIVGLAYNEQFF.

The genes are TRBV7-9 and TRBJ1-4, with a weak D call TRBD1 (5 bases). The CDR3 covers 15 residues. CDR1 is SEHNR and CDR2 is FQNEAQ in the germline V gene (reference sequence). Trimming took off 5 bases at V and 4 bases at J, with 14 bases between the two ends. CDR3 region: CASSVDRGHNEKLFF. In DNA, the CDR3 is TGTGCCAGCAGCGTCGACAGAGGTCATAATGAAAAACTGTTTTTT. Variable domain in full (rest from reference TRBV7-9 and TRBJ1-4): DTGVSQNPRHKITKRGQNVTFRCDPISEHNRLYWYRQTLGQGPEFLTYFQNEAQLEKSRLLSDRFSAERPKGSFSTLEIQRTEQGDSAMYLCASSVDRGHNEKLFFGSGTQLSVL.

This chain joins TRBV29-1 and TRBJ2-2; 7 nucleotides align to TRBD1. Trimming removed 6 bases from V and 2 bases from J; junction bases left unmatched: 3. The CDR3 sequence is 13 residues long. CDR1 is SQVTM, CDR2 ANQGSEA, per germline. The CDR3 is CSVDRVNTGELFF. The CDR3 DNA reads as TGCAGCGTCGACAGGGTCAACACCGGGGAGCTGTTTTTT.

The gene calls are TRBV2 and TRBJ1-1; TRBD1 might be the D (6 bases). Germline loops: CDR1 SNHLY, CDR2 FYNNEI. V lost 6 bases to trimming and J lost 6 bases, with 17 bases between them. The CDR3 is 14 residues long. The DNA of the CDR3 is TGTGCCAGCAGAGAACAGGGCCCGGGGGCTGAAGCTTTCTTT. Its translation is CASREQGPGAEAFF.

The rearrangement joins TRBV28 to TRBJ1-2; tentatively, D is TRBD1 (5 bases). V was shortened by 3 bases and J by 2 bases, with 10 bases between the two germline ends. This CDR3 contains 14 residues. The germline V gene encodes CDR1 MDHEN and CDR2 SYDVKM. Here the CDR3 reads CASSLARANYGYTF. Written as DNA, the CDR3 is TGTGCCAGCAGTTTGGCCAGGGCCAACTATGGCTACACCTTC.

V usage is TRBV10-2 and J usage is TRBJ1-5; TRBD1 is a possible D gene (6 bases). V gave up 8 bases and J gave up 1 base, with 9 bases separating them. Germline values: CDR1 WSHSY, CDR2 SAAADI. The CDR3 extends over 13 amino acids. The CDR3 protein is CASGQMSNQPQHF. In DNA, the CDR3 is TGCGCCAGCGGACAGATGAGCAATCAGCCCCAGCATTTT.

The V call is TRBV5-4, the J call TRBJ1-2; the D is unclear. In germline, CDR1 is SGHNT, CDR2 YYREEE (reference sequence). The CDR3 runs to 12 residues. The CDR3: CGCGVSNYGYTF. CDR3 nucleotide sequence: TGTGGGTGCGGGGTCTCCAACTATGGCTACACCTTC. The variable domain in full, with the rest retrieved from reference TRBV5-4 and TRBJ1-2, is ETGVTQSPTHLIKTRGQQVTLRCSSQSGHNTVSWYQQALGQGPQFIFQYYREEENGRGNFPPRFSGLQFPNYSSELNVNALELDDSALYLCGCGVSNYGYTFGSGTRLTVV.

V usage is TRBV7-9 and J usage is TRBJ1-4, with a tentative D call TRBD1 (6 bases). Trimming removed 7 bases at V and 8 bases at J, with 17 bases between. Germline CDR1 reads SEHNR; CDR2 reads FQNEAQ (reference sequence). CDR3 length: 14 residues. The DNA of the CDR3 is TGTGCCAGCACCCCCCGGGGGGCAAAGGAAAAACTGTTTTTT. Translation gives CASTPRGAKEKLFF. Combining the CDR3 with reference TRBV7-9 and TRBJ1-4 gives the whole variable domain DTGVSQNPRHKITKRGQNVTFRCDPISEHNRLYWYRQTLGQGPEFLTYFQNEAQLEKSRLLSDRFSAERPKGSFSTLEIQRTEQGDSAMYLCASTPRGAKEKLFFGSGTQLSVL.

The chain combines TRBV28 with TRBJ2-7, with D tentatively TRBD1 (5 bases). The CDR3 length is 15 residues. In germline, CDR1 is MDHEN, CDR2 SYDVKM. V lost 5 bases, J lost 2 bases, and 16 bases lay in between. CDR3 in amino acids: CASSTGSAGTYEQYV. CDR3 DNA sequence: TGTGCCAGCAGTACAGGATCGGCAGGCACCTACGAGCAGTACGTC.

This rearrangement joins TRBV4-3 to TRBJ2-1, with 9 positions matching TRBD1. The V gene end was trimmed by 3 bases and the J gene end by 5 bases; junction bases not matched to a gene: 2. The CDR3 loop spans 14 amino acids. The germline V gene encodes CDR1 LGHNA and CDR2 YSLEER. The CDR3, as DNA: TGCGCCAGCAGCCAGAGGACAGGGGACAATGAGCAGTTCTTC. Protein product: CASSQRTGDNEQFF.

The chain couples TRBV18 to TRBJ2-5; TRBD2 matches 11 bases. J gave up 5 bases and V 1 base, and 12 bases lay outside the gene matches. CDR1 and CDR2 (germline): KGHSH, LQKENI. The CDR3 runs 18 residues. The CDR3 is CASSPLSGGAGPAETQYF. The CDR3 nucleotides read TGTGCCAGCTCACCACTTAGCGGGGGGGCCGGACCCGCCGAGACCCAGTACTTC.